The 14 T cell receptor beta chains given below trace back to one sample, sequenced in a study of Ad26.COV2.S vaccination and SARS-CoV-2 variants. Generated by immunoSEQ multiplex PCR, the TCRdb table keeps only in-frame clones and is missing some. The table includes just over 350,000 clones, roughly 84% detected once. Treatment: roughly 18 received Ad26.COV2.S at low or high dose, single or two shots; about five received placebo; per-sample allocation not given. The samples were gathered on day 63 after the first injection of vaccine or placebo. The sample was peripheral blood, taken in a trial of Ad26.COV2.S vaccine versus placebo. The receptors come from a person between 18 and 65 years old who received the Ad26.COV2.S COVID-19 vaccine or a placebo.

As to this clone: The sample carries other DNA sequences with the same CDR3. The V gene is TRBV9, the J gene TRBJ1-3; weak D call: TRBD1 (6 bases). Germline V lookup: CDR1 SGDLS, CDR2 YYNGEE. Trimming cost V 2 bases and J 4 bases, with 10 bases left between them. This CDR3 spans 14 amino acids. This CDR3 is CASSVTGTGNTIYF. The CDR3 DNA sequence: TGTGCCAGCAGCGTGACCGGGACAGGAAACACCATATATTTT.

V usage is TRBV2 and J usage is TRBJ1-6, with unresolved D. The V gene lost 7 bases and the J gene lost 0 bases, with 7 bases spanning the gap. Germline V gene lookup returns CDR1 SNHLY and CDR2 FYNNEI. The CDR3 runs to 14 residues. CDR3 DNA: TGTGCCAGCATGCCCAGCTCCTATAATTCACCCCTCCACTTT. Amino acids: CASMPSSYNSPLHF.

The rearrangement joins TRBV13 to TRBJ1-1, with D maybe TRBD1 (6 bases). Germline values: CDR1 PRHDT, CDR2 FYEKMQ (reference sequence). CDR3 length: 19 residues. Trimming stripped 0 bases from V and 3 bases from J, with 23 bases between. The CDR3 DNA reads TGTGCCAGCAGCTTAGGCCTCGGACTTTTCGGGGGGCGAGACACTGAAGCTTTCTTT. Translated: CASSLGLGLFGGRDTEAFF.

The chain joins TRBV21-1 to TRBJ2-7; the D segment call TRBD2 is taken from the table without a DNA check. TRBV21-1 has pseudogene status. CDR3 size: 22 residues. The CDR3 DNA sequence: TGTGCCAGCAGCAAGGGATCGTTTAAACTTCGGGCTCCGACTAGCGGGAGTTACGAGCAGTACTTC. Translated: CASSKGSFKLRAPTSGSYEQYF.

V is TRBV7-8 and J is TRBJ1-1, with D unresolved. Germline CDR1 SGHVS, CDR2 FQNEAQ. The CDR3 has 14 residues. The V end was cut by 2 bases, the J end by 4 bases, with 11 bases between. The CDR3 region has the DNA TGTGCCAGCAGCTTAAGGACCTTCGGCACTGAAGCTTTCTTT. This sequence encodes CASSLRTFGTEAFF.

The chain couples TRBV5-6 to TRBJ2-7; 10 bases line up with TRBD2. V dropped 4 bases and J dropped 5; count of bases not matched to a gene: 12. The CDR3 is 16 residues long. Per germline, CDR1 SGHDT and CDR2 YYEEEE. The CDR3 loop is CASSPEGLAAGDEQYF. The DNA for the CDR3 is TGTGCCAGCAGCCCGGAAGGACTAGCGGCAGGGGACGAGCAGTACTTC.

The DNA of the CDR3 is TGTGCCTGGAGTCCCGGACAGGATAATTCACCCCTCCACTTT. As protein: CAWSPGQDNSPLHF. The gene calls are TRBV30 and TRBJ1-6; TRBD1 matches at 7 bases. Germline CDR1 and CDR2: GTSNPN and SVGIG (reference sequence). This CDR3 spans 14 amino acids. After removal of 2 bases from V and 5 bases from J, the junction contained 3 bases not matched to a gene. The whole variable domain, filled in from reference TRBV30 and TRBJ1-6, reads SQTIHQWPATLVQPVGSPLSLECTVEGTSNPNLYWYRQAAGRGLQLLFYSVGIGQISSEVPQNLSASRPQDRQFILSSKKLLLSDSGFYLCAWSPGQDNSPLHFGNGTRLTVT.

The chain's CDR3 is CASSPRGADQPQHF. In nucleotides, the CDR3 is TGCGCCAGCAGTCCTAGGGGGGCTGATCAGCCCCAGCATTTT. The V and J genes are TRBV5-1 and TRBJ1-5; perhaps TRBD1 as D (6 bases). Germline-derived CDR1 and CDR2 are SGHRS and YFSETQ. The CDR3 totals 14 residues. The V end lost 5 bases, the J end lost 5 bases, and 14 bases lay between the germline ends.

This clone came up many times. This chain uses TRBV4-1 with TRBJ2-4; 10 bases fit TRBD2. The CDR3 totals 16 residues. CDR1 MGHRA and CDR2 YSYEKL come from the germline V gene. V lost 4 bases, J lost 3 bases, and 6 bases stayed unmatched. Here the CDR3 DNA reads TGCGCCAGCAGCCCCCAGCGGGAGGGGGTCAAAAACATTCAGTACTTC. The encoded protein is CASSPQREGVKNIQYF.

V gene TRBV6-5 combines with J gene TRBJ2-7; D is tentatively TRBD1 or TRBD2 (5 bases each). Germline V gene lookup returns CDR1 MNHEY and CDR2 SVGAGI. This CDR3 contains 15 residues. Trimming removed 2 bases at V and 1 base at J, with 12 bases between. The CDR3 protein is CASSYVGESSYEQYF. The CDR3 nucleotides are TGTGCCAGCAGTTACGTGGGGGAGAGTTCCTACGAGCAGTACTTC.

The CDR3 loop is CASRKRGQLNTEAFF. The CDR3 DNA reads as TGTGCCAGCAGAAAAAGGGGACAGTTGAACACTGAAGCTTTCTTT. The chain is built from TRBV6-5 and TRBJ1-1, with 7 bases fitting TRBD1. Germline CDR1 is MNHEY and CDR2 is SVGAGI. Unmatched junction bases numbered 7, after V lost 6 bases and J lost 0 bases. The CDR3 sequence is 15 residues long.

This chain connects TRBV5-1 to TRBJ2-3, with 7 nucleotides matching TRBD2. The germline V gene encodes CDR1 SGHRS and CDR2 YFSETQ. Trimming removed 1 base from V and 5 bases from J; junction bases left unmatched: 7. The CDR3 consists of 15 residues. CDR3 nucleotide sequence: TGCGCCAGCAGCTTGCCTAGCGGACCCGTAGATACGCAGTATTTT. It translates to CASSLPSGPVDTQYF.

The CDR3 bases are TGTGCCAGCAGCTTAGGAGTTAATGAGCAGTTCTTC. Protein product: CASSLGVNEQFF. The V and J genes are TRBV7-2 and TRBJ2-1; unclear D gene. Germline lookup yields CDR1 SGHTA and CDR2 FQGNSA. CDR3 length: 12 residues. V gave up 1 base and J gave up 7 bases, with 5 bases separating them.

The CDR3 DNA reads TGTGCCAGCAGTTCCGGACAGGGCACCTACTACGAGCAGTACTTC. Translation gives CASSSGQGTYYEQYF. The chain has TRBV28 and TRBJ2-7; 8 nucleotides align to TRBD1. With V trimmed by 4 bases and J by 3 bases, 8 bases remained unmatched. Germline CDR1 MDHEN, CDR2 SYDVKM. The CDR3 extends over 15 amino acids. The complete variable domain, with remaining parts taken from reference TRBV28 and TRBJ2-7, reads DVKVTQSSRYLVKRTGEKVFLECVQDMDHENMFWYRQDPGLGLRLIYFSYDVKMKEKGDIPEGYSVSREKKERFSLILESASTNQTSMYLCASSSGQGTYYEQYFGPGTRLTVT.